The 9 T cell receptor beta chains below all came from one sample that was sequenced in a study of blood T cell repertoires in COVID-19. Sequencing was performed with immunoSEQ multiplex PCR; in TCRdb, only in-frame clones are kept and a portion is missing. The sample shows tens of thousands of clones, around 86% of them seen only once. The sequenced sample consisted of peripheral blood. These receptor sequences come from a woman of 80 years or more with acute or convalescent COVID-19.

The chain links TRBV11-2 to TRBJ2-2; 10 bases fit TRBD1. The junction had 12 bases not matched to a gene; V was cut back by 3 bases and J by 5 bases. CDR3 length: 18 residues. Germline V lookup: CDR1 SGHAT, CDR2 FQNNGV. The CDR3 loop is CASSFSYRPGQGTGELFF. CDR3 sequence (DNA): TGTGCCAGCAGCTTCTCATACCGCCCGGGACAGGGGACCGGGGAGCTGTTTTTT.

V usage is TRBV9 and J usage is TRBJ1-2, with TRBD1 identical over 7 bases. CDR1 SGDLS and CDR2 YYNGEE come from the germline V gene. J was trimmed by 0 bases and V by 3 bases; bases with no gene match: 11. The CDR3 is made up of 17 amino acids. CDR3 sequence: CASSEPGQAGANYGYTF. The CDR3 bases are TGTGCCAGCAGCGAGCCCGGACAGGCTGGAGCTAACTATGGCTACACCTTC.

The gene calls are TRBV2 and TRBJ1-2; possibly TRBD1 for D (6 bases). The germline V and J ends were trimmed by 8 bases and 8 bases, with 18 bases remaining between them. The CDR3 is 13 amino acids. Per the germline V gene, CDR1 is SNHLY and CDR2 is FYNNEI. The CDR3 sequence: CASHLGTSKGYTF. The CDR3 region has the DNA TGTGCCAGCCATTTAGGGACATCCAAGGGCTACACCTTC.

The V call is TRBV18, the J call TRBJ2-7, with 13 bases aligning to TRBD2. Unmatched junction bases numbered 7, after V lost 5 bases and J lost 9 bases. CDR3 length: 14 residues. Germline CDR1 and CDR2: KGHSH and LQKENI. The CDR3 is CASSTGTSGTGQYF. Written as DNA, the CDR3 is TGTGCCAGCTCAACCGGGACTAGCGGGACAGGGCAGTACTTC.

The rearrangement links TRBV19 to TRBJ1-5, with 10 nucleotides matching TRBD1. The CDR3 covers 17 residues. J gave up 0 bases and V 9 bases, and 11 bases lay outside the gene matches. Germline lookup yields CDR1 LNHDA and CDR2 SQIVND (reference sequence). The CDR3 protein is CASNPGQGSYSNQPQHF. The CDR3 DNA reads as TGTGCCAGCAACCCGGGACAGGGGTCCTATAGCAATCAGCCCCAGCATTTT.

This rearrangement joins TRBV5-5 to TRBJ1-5; 9 nucleotides align to TRBD1. The CDR3 is made up of 16 amino acids. Per germline, CDR1 SGHKS and CDR2 YYEKEE (reference sequence). With V trimmed by 2 bases and J by 2 bases, 5 bases remained unmatched. The chain's CDR3 is CASSFTGGSGNQPQHF. DNA of the CDR3: TGTGCCAGCAGCTTTACAGGGGGCTCTGGCAATCAGCCCCAGCATTTT.

The chain is built from TRBV30 and TRBJ1-5; D call uncertain. V lost 1 base and J lost 4, with 5 bases in between. This CDR3 is built from 12 residues. Germline V gene sequence: CDR1 GTSNPN, CDR2 SVGIG (reference sequence). The CDR3 region is CAWSGRNQPQHF. The CDR3, as DNA: TGTGCCTGGAGTGGGAGGAATCAGCCCCAGCATTTT. Full variable domain (outside the CDR3, taken from reference TRBV30 and TRBJ1-5): SQTIHQWPATLVQPVGSPLSLECTVEGTSNPNLYWYRQAAGRGLQLLFYSVGIGQISSEVPQNLSASRPQDRQFILSSKKLLLSDSGFYLCAWSGRNQPQHFGDGTRLSIL.

This clone has just one count. The junction and the germline gene differ at one end; a read error may be behind it. The J gene is TRBJ1-2, the V gene TRBV30; unclear D gene. Germline CDR1 and CDR2: GTSNPN and SVGIG (reference sequence). CDR3 length equals 12 residues. CDR3 nucleotide sequence: TGTGCCTGGAGTGTACTTAACCATGGCTACACCTTC. Translating gives CAWSVLNHGYTF.

The V and J genes are TRBV5-1 and TRBJ2-7; 8 bases are shared with TRBD2. V shed 2 bases and J 2 bases; nucleotides not matched to a gene: 18. The germline V gene encodes CDR1 SGHRS and CDR2 YFSETQ. The CDR3 spans 19 residues. As DNA, the CDR3 is TGCGCCAGCAGCTTAGAGCCCACAAAACCTAGCGGGCCTGCCTACGAGCAGTACTTC. Translating it yields CASSLEPTKPSGPAYEQYF.